This T cell receptor beta chain appears in the sequencing data of a study of post-analysis software for immune sequencing data. The V gene lost 4 bases and the J gene lost 2 bases, with 14 bases spanning the gap. Germline CDR1 reads SGHTA; CDR2 reads FQGNSA. This CDR3 has 15 amino acids. Points from the study as a whole: Included in a set of about 5 TRBV segments more frequent in patients than controls were TRBV5-6, TRBV5-1 and TRBV20-1.

About this clonotype itself: Its antigen is not known.

Built from TCR beta cDNA, the libraries had unique molecular identifiers in them. Input of roughly 0.9 to 11 million T cells yielded about half a million cDNA molecules. Using its own MiXCR run on the PCR reads, TCRdb lists one record per CDR3 protein. The sample lists hundreds of thousands of distinct CDR3 sequences; roughly 45% were seen once. The chain recombines TRBV7-2 with TRBJ1-1; no definite D call. The sequence came from a girl aged 5 to 17 with multiple sclerosis. Input material: blood. The CDR3 sequence is CASSYLTVSNTEAFF. As DNA, the CDR3 is TGTGCCAGCAGCTACCTAACAGTCAGTAACACTGAAGCTTTCTTT.